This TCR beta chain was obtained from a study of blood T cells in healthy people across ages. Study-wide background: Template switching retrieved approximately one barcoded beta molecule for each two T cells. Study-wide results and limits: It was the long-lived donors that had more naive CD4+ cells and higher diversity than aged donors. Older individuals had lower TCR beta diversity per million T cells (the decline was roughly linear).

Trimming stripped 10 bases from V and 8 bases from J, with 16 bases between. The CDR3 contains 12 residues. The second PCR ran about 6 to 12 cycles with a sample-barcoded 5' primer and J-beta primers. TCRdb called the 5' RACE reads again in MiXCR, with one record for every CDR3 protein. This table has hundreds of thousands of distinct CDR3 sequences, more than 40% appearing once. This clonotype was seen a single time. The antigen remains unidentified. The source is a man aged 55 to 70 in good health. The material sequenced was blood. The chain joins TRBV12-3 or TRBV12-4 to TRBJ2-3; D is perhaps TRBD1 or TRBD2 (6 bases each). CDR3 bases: TGTGCCACCCGGGGGCCCAGAGGTACGCAGTATTTT. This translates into CATRGPRGTQYF.